This TCR beta chain originates from a study of radiotherapy plus CTLA-4 blockade in lung cancer. Turning to the study itself: Overall, approximately 19% of patients showed an objective response, while 31% attained disease control.

This clone was detected once. The target antigen is unknown. General study results and limits: Clones derived from tumor TCRs expanded in blood after radiotherapy plus ipilimumab. Per reports, early blood T cell clone dynamics, plus interferon-beta, forecast response most strongly.

Sequencing used immunoSEQ multiplex PCR; TCRdb keeps in-frame clones, though not all of them. This sample has approximately 94,000 clones; roughly 80% occur once, and the top ten carry under 30%. V dropped 5 bases and J dropped 4 bases, with 9 bases sitting between them. This CDR3 spans 13 amino acids. Germline lookup yields CDR1 LNHNV and CDR2 YYDKDF (reference sequence). The chain joins TRBV15 to TRBJ1-5; no clear D gene. Sequenced material: peripheral blood, taken from a patient treated with radiotherapy plus ipilimumab. The source of this sequence is a human donor with non-small cell lung cancer that progressed on radiotherapy plus ipilimumab. CDR3 DNA sequence: TGTGCCACCAGCGCCCAGGCTAATCAGCCCCAGCATTTT. It translates to CATSAQANQPQHF.